The source of this TCR beta chain is a study of metastatic and nonmetastatic thyroid tumors. This clone appeared many times. Its specificity is not known. CDR1 and CDR2 from the germline V gene are GTSNPN and SVGIG (reference sequence). This CDR3 comprises 16 residues. After removal of 3 bases from V and 6 bases from J, the junction contained 14 bases not matched to a gene. No patient had received any treatment before thyroid surgery. Authors' data handling: Clinicopathological groups of papillary thyroid cancer showed CDR3 differences that were used to build a distant-metastasis classifier. With MiXCR, TCRdb called clones anew from the PCR reads. TCRdb's processing, not the authors', yielded these V and J calls. The sample lists about 16,000 clones; approximately 13% were seen once. Study findings and constraints: For both blood and tumor, malignant thyroid tumors reportedly showed significantly higher TCR beta diversity than benign nodules did.

The source of this sequence is a female donor with papillary thyroid cancer or a benign thyroid nodule (not recorded which). Some clones in this sample may be carry-over from other donors' samples. What was sequenced was tumor tissue. V is TRBV30 and J is TRBJ1-2, with 9 bases lining up with TRBD1. The CDR3 spells CAWSYRDRDLIHGYTF. CDR3 bases: TGTGCCTGGAGCTACCGGGACAGGGATTTGATTCATGGCTACACCTTC.